Sequencing of this T cell receptor beta chain was carried out in a study of cytomegalovirus exposure and HLA in healthy donors. For the study at large: T cells numbering about 180 million yielded some 100 million unique TCR beta sequences in an earlier analysis. General study results and limits: A later analysis linked a missense variant in DCLRE1C to the trimming of TCR beta V and J genes.

With respect to this clone: Its antigen is currently unknown.

PCR was performed using 60 Vbeta and 13 Jbeta primers. Data came from immunoSEQ multiplex PCR; TCRdb stores just in-frame clones and leaves some out. The sample holds about 82,000 clones; roughly four fifths are singletons and the top ten take under 7.5%. The CDR3 runs to 15 residues. V was trimmed by 2 bases and J by 3 bases, leaving 13 bases between them. Germline loops: CDR1 KGHSH, CDR2 LQKENI. V usage is TRBV18 and J usage is TRBJ1-1, with D perhaps TRBD1 (5 bases). The TCR sequence derives from a woman aged 45-65 years in good health and CMV-seropositive. Sequencing was carried out using PBMCs. The CDR3 is CASSPRLVGDTEAFF. The CDR3 nucleotides are TGTGCCAGCTCACCAAGATTGGTAGGGGACACTGAAGCTTTCTTT.